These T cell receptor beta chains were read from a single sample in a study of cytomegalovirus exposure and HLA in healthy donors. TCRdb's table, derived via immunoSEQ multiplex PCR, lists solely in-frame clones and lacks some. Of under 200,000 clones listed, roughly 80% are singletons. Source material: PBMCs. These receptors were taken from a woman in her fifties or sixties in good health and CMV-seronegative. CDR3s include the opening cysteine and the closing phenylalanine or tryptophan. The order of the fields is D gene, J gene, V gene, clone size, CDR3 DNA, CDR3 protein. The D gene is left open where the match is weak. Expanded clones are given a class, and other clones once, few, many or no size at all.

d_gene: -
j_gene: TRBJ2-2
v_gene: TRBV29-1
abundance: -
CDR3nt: TGCAGCGTTGCTCCCGGTCAGGGTTGGACCGGGGAGCTGTTTTTT
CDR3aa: CSVAPGQGWTGELFF

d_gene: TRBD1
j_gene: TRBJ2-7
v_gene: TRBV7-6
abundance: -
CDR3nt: TGTGCCAGCAGCTTAGGGCGACAGGGTTTCAGCGAGCAGTACTTC
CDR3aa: CASSLGRQGFSEQYF

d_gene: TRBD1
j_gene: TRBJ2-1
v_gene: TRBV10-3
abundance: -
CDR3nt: TGTGCCATCAGCGCATCACAGGGGGATGAGCAGTTCTTC
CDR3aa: CAISASQGDEQFF

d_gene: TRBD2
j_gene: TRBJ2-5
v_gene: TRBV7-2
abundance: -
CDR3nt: TGTGCCAGCACCCTCGTGGGTAGCGGGGGGTGGGGAGAGACCCAGTACTTC
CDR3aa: CASTLVGSGGWGETQYF

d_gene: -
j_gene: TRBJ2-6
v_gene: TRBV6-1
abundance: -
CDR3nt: TGTGCCAGCAGTGAAGGTGGACTCCTTCTCTCTGGGGCCAACGTCCTGACTTTC
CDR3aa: CASSEGGLLLSGANVLTF

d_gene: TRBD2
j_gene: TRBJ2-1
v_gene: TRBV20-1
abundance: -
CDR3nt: TGCAGTGCTAACCGGGAGGATGAGCAGTTCTTC
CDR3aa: CSANREDEQFF

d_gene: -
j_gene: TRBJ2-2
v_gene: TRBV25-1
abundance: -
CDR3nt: TGTGCCAGCAGACACTATAGCGACACCGGGGAGCTGTTTTTT
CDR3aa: CASRHYSDTGELFF

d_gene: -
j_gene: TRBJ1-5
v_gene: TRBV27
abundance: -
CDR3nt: TGTGCCAGCAGTTCCCAGGGTCGATTTTCTCCCCAGCATTTT
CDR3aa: CASSSQGRFSPQHF

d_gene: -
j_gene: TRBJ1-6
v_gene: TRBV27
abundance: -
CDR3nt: TGTGCCAGCAGTTTACTCGATTCACCCCTCCACTTT
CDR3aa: CASSLLDSPLHF

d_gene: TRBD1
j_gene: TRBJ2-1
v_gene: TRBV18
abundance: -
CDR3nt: TGTGCCAGCTCACCGGGACAGGGAAATGAGCAGTTCTTC
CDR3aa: CASSPGQGNEQFF

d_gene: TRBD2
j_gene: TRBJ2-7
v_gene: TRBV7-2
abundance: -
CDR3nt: TGTGCCAGCAGCTTAGCCCAAGCGGGGACCTACGAGCAGTACTTC
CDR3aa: CASSLAQAGTYEQYF

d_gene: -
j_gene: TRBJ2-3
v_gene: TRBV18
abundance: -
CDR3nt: TGTGCCAGCTCACCACAATCACTTAGCACAGATACGCAGTATTTT
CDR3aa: CASSPQSLSTDTQYF

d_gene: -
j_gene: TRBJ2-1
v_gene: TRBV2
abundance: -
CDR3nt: TGTGCCAGCAGTCCCACCTTGGGGAGTTCCTACAATGAGCAGTTCTTC
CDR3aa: CASSPTLGSSYNEQFF

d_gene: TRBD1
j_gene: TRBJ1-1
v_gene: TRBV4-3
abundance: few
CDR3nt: TGCGCCAGCAGCTCGGACAGGGGGCCCAATCGAGGCGCTTTCTTT
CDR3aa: CASSSDRGPNRGAFF

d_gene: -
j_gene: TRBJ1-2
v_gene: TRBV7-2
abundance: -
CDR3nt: TGTGCCAGCAGCTTGGGGTCAGGGCGTGAGTATGGCTACACCTTC
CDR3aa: CASSLGSGREYGYTF

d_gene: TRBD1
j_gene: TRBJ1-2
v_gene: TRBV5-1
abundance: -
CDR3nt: TGCGCCAGCAGCCAGGACAGGGGGCCTGGCTACACCTTC
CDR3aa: CASSQDRGPGYTF

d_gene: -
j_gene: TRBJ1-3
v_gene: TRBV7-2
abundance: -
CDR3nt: TGTGCCAGCAGCTTAGCGGGCAGGAACCCCGGAAACACCATATATTTT
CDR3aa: CASSLAGRNPGNTIYF

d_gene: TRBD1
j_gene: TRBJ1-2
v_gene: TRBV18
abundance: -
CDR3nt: TGTGCCAGCACCGAGACAGGGTCTAACTATGGCTACACCTTC
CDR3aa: CASTETGSNYGYTF